Listed below are T cell receptor beta chains from one sample, sequenced in a study of blood T cells in healthy people across ages. Via MiXCR, TCRdb re-called the 5' RACE reads, giving one row per CDR3 protein. The sample holds some 850,000 distinct CDR3 sequences; under 30% are singletons and the top ten take around 3%. The sample also formed part of further work on T cells of mothers and their children.

The sequencing input was blood. The receptor source for this set is a boy between 5 and 17 years old in good health. Each CDR3 is given without its conserved first and last residue. The order of the fields is V gene, CDR3 protein.

v_call: TRBV11-3; cdr3_aa: ASSLVSVFSLYQETQY
v_call: TRBV29-1; cdr3_aa: SAQEGPLGYT
v_call: TRBV10-2; cdr3_aa: ASSEAGWQF
v_call: TRBV5-1; cdr3_aa: ASSYGQVRSGANVLT
v_call: TRBV12-3/TRBV12-4; cdr3_aa: ASSLTGDLNTEAF
v_call: TRBV21-1; cdr3_aa: ASSGHPQPQH
v_call: TRBV9; cdr3_aa: ASSVDGTEAF
v_call: TRBV12-3/TRBV12-4; cdr3_aa: ASSEGTVNTEAF
v_call: TRBV5-1; cdr3_aa: ASAARGTETQY
v_call: TRBV3-1; cdr3_aa: ASSHPGLTGAF
v_call: TRBV10-3; cdr3_aa: AISESWGGSEQF
v_call: TRBV5-1; cdr3_aa: ASSLVSGGALEQF
v_call: TRBV12-3/TRBV12-4; cdr3_aa: ASSPLGGKKETQY